This T cell receptor (beta chain) originates from a study of cytomegalovirus exposure and HLA in healthy donors. This clone occurred once. Germline-derived CDR1 and CDR2 are SGDLS and YYNGEE. This CDR3 is 15 amino acids long. The germline V and J ends were trimmed by 4 bases and 0 bases, with 11 bases remaining between them. Primers included in the PCR were 60 Vbeta and 13 Jbeta primers. Assay: immunoSEQ multiplex PCR; the TCRdb copy retains only in-frame clones and omits some. The sample has over 150,000 clones; around three quarters are singletons. The chain has TRBV9 and TRBJ2-1, with a weak D call TRBD2 (6 bases). Material: PBMCs. The source is a woman under 30 in good health and CMV-seronegative. CDR3 residues: CASSWGVNSYNEQFF. DNA of the CDR3: TGTGCCAGCAGCTGGGGGGTAAACTCCTACAATGAGCAGTTCTTC. Based on the CDR3 plus reference TRBV9 and TRBJ2-1, the full variable domain is DSGVTQTPKHLITATGQRVTLRCSPRSGDLSVYWYQQSLDQGLQFLIQYYNGEERAKGNILERFSAQQFPDLHSELNLSSLELGDSALYFCASSWGVNSYNEQFFGPGTRLTVL.